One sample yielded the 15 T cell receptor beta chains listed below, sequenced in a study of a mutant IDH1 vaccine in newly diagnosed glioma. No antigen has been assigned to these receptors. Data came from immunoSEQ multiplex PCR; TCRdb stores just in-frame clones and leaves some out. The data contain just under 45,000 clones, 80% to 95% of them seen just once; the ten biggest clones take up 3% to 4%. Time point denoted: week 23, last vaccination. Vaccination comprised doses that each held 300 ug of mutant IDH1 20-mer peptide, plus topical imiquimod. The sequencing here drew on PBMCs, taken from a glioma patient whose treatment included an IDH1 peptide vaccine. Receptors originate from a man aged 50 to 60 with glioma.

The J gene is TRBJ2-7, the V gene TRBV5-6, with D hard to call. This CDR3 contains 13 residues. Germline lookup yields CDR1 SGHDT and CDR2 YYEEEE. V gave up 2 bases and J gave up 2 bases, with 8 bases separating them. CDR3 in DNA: TGTGCCAGCAGCTTCAAAGGGACCTACGAGCAGTACTTC. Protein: CASSFKGTYEQYF.

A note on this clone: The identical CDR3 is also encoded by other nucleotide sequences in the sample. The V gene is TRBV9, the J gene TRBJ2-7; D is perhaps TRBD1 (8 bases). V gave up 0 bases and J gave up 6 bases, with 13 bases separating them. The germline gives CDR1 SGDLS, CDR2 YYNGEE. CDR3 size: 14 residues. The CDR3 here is CASSVAYRGGEQYF. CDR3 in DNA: TGTGCCAGCAGCGTAGCTTACAGGGGGGGCGAGCAGTACTTC.

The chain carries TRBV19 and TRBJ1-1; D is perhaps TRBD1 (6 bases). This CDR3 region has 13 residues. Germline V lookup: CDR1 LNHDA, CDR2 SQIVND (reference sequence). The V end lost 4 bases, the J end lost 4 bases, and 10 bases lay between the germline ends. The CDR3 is CASSTTGFTEAFF. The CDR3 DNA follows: TGTGCCAGTAGTACAACAGGGTTCACTGAAGCTTTCTTT. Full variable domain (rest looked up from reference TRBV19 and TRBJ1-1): DGGITQSPKYLFRKEGQNVTLSCEQNLNHDAMYWYRQDPGQGLRLIYYSQIVNDFQKGDIAEGYSVSREKKESFPLTVTSAQKNPTAFYLCASSTTGFTEAFFGQGTRLTVV.

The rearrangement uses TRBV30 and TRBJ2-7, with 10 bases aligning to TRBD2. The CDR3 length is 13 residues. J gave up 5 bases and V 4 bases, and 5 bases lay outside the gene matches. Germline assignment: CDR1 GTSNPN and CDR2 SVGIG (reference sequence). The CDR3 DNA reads TGTGCCTGGAACCTAGCGGGAGTCCACGAGCAGTACTTC. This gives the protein CAWNLAGVHEQYF.

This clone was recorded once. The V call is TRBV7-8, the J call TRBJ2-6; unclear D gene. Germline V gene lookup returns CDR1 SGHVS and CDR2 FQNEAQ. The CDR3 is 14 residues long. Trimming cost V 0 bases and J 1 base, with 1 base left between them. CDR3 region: CASSLASGANVLTF. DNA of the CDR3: TGTGCCAGCAGCTTAGCTTCTGGGGCCAACGTCCTGACTTTC.

The CDR3 protein is CASSLWGTGEKLFF. CDR3 nucleotides: TGTGCCAGCAGCTTATGGGGGACAGGCGAAAAACTGTTTTTT. The chain couples TRBV5-4 to TRBJ1-4; 8 bases agree with TRBD1. This CDR3 has 14 amino acids. CDR1 is SGHNT, CDR2 YYREEE, per germline (reference sequence). Germline trimming cut 2 bases from V and 8 bases from J; bases unmatched to any gene: 5.

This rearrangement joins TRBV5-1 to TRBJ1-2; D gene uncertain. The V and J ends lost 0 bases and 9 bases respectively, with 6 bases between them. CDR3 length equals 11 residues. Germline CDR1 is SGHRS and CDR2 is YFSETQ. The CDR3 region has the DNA TGCGCCAGCAGCTTGGGATGGAGCTACACCTTC. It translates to CASSLGWSYTF.

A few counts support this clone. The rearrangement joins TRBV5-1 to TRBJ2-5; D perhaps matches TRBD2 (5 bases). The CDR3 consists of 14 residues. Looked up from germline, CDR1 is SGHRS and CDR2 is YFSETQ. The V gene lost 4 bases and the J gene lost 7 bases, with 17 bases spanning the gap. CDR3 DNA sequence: TGCGCCAGCAGCCCGGGAATCTCTAAAGGGACCCAGTACTTC. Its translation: CASSPGISKGTQYF.

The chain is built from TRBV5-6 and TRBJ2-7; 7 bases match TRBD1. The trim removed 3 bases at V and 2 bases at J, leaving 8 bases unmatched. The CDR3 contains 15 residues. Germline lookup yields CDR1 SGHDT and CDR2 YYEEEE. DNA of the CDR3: TGTGCCAGCAGCTCCGCTCGGGACAGAACCTACGAGCAGTACTTC. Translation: CASSSARDRTYEQYF. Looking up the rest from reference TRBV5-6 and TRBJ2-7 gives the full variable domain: DAGVTQSPTHLIKTRGQQVTLRCSPKSGHDTVSWYQQALGQGPQFIFQYYEEEERQRGNFPDRFSGHQFPNYSSELNVNALLLGDSALYLCASSSARDRTYEQYFGPGTRLTVT.

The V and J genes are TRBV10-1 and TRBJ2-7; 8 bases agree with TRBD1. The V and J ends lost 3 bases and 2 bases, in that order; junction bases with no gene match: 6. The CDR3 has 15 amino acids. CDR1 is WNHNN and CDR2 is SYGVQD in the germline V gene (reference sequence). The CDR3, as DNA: TGCGCCAGCAGTGATTCAGGACAGGGTACCTACGAGCAGTACTTC. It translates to CASSDSGQGTYEQYF.

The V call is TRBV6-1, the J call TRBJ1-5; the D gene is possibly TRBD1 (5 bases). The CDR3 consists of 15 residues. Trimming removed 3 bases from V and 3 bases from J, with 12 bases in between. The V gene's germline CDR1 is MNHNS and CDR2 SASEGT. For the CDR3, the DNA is TGTGCCAGCAGTGACTTCTTAGGGGACAATCAGCCCCAGCATTTT. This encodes CASSDFLGDNQPQHF.

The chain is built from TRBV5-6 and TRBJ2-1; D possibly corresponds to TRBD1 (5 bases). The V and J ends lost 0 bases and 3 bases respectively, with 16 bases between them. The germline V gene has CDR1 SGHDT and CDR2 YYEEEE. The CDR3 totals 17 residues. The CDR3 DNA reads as TGTGCCAGCAGCTTGGATGCTGGCAGGGTGGTCTACAATGAGCAGTTCTTC. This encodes CASSLDAGRVVYNEQFF.

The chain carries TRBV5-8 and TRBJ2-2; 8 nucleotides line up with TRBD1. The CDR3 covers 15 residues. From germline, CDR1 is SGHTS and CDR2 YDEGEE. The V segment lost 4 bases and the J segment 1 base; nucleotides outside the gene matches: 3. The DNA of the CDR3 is TGTGCCAGCAGCCGACAGGGGAAGAACACCGGGGAGCTGTTTTTT. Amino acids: CASSRQGKNTGELFF.

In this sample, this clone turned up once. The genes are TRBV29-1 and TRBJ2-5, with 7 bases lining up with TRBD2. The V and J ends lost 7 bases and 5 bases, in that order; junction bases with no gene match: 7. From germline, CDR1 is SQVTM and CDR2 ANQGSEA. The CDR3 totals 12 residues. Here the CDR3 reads CSAGAGGETQYF. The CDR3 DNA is TGCAGCGCCGGGGCCGGGGGGGAGACCCAGTACTTC.

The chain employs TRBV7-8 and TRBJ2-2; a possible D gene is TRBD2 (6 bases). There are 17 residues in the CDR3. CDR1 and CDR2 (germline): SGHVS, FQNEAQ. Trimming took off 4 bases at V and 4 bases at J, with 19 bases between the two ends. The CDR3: CASSSPTLAMGTGELFF. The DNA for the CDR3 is TGTGCCAGCAGCTCCCCCACTCTAGCGATGGGCACCGGGGAGCTGTTTTTT.